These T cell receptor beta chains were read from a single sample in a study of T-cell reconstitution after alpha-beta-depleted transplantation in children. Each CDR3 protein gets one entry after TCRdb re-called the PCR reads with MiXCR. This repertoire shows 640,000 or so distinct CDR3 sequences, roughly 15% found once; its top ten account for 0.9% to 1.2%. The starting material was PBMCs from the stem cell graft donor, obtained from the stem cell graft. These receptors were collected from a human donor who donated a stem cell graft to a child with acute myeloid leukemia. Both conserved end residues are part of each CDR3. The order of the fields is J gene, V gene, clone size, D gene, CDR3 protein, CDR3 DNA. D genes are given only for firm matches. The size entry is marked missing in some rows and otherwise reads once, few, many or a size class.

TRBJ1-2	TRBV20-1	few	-	CSARGTGFYGYTF	TGCAGTGCTAGGGGTACAGGGTTTTATGGCTACACCTTC
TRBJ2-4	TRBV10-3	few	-	CAISESGNRIAKNIQYF	TGTGCCATCAGTGAGTCGGGGAACAGGATAGCCAAAAACATTCAGTACTTC
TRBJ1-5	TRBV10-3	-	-	CAISEGGGSNQPQHF	TGTGCCATCAGTGAGGGGGGCGGGAGCAATCAGCCCCAGCATTTT
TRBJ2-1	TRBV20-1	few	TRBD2	CCARDLAGTHYNEQFF	TGCTGTGCTAGAGATCTAGCGGGGACTCACTACAATGAGCAGTTCTTC
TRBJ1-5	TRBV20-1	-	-	CSAGAWGNQPQHF	TGCAGTGCTGGGGCTTGGGGCAATCAGCCCCAGCATTTT
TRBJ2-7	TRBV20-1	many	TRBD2	CSATPIAGDSYEQYF	TGCAGTGCTACACCTATAGCGGGGGACTCCTACGAGCAGTACTTC
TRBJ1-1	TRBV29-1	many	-	CSVDGEDSGNTEAFF	TGCAGCGTTGACGGAGAGGACAGCGGGAACACTGAAGCTTTCTTT
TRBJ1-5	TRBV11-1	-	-	CASSLAVPGNVSNQPQHF	TGTGCCAGCAGCTTAGCCGTCCCAGGGAACGTTAGCAATCAGCCCCAGCATTTT
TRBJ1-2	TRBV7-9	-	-	CASSFPGQLNGYTF	TGTGCCAGCAGCTTCCCGGGACAACTGAATGGCTACACCTTC
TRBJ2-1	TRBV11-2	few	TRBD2	CASSSGLAGGVGEQFF	TGTGCCAGCAGCTCCGGACTAGCGGGGGGTGTGGGTGAGCAGTTCTTC
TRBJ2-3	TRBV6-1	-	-	CASTQQGLATDTQYF	TGTGCCAGCACCCAACAGGGTTTGGCAACAGATACGCAGTATTTT
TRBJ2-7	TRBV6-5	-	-	CASSYEVGPGSGEQYF	TGTGCCAGCAGTTACGAAGTCGGACCAGGGTCGGGGGAGCAGTACTTC
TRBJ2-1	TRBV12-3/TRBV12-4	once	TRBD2	CASSLIIVRASGGIGEQFF	TGTGCCAGCAGTTTAATCATAGTCCGGGCTAGCGGGGGGATAGGTGAGCAGTTCTTC
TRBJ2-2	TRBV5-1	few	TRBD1	CASSPTGTANTGELFF	TGCGCCAGCAGCCCGACCGGGACAGCGAACACCGGGGAGCTGTTTTTT
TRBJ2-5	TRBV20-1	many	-	CRLRGPGETQYF	TGCAGACTCCGGGGCCCGGGGGAGACCCAGTACTTC
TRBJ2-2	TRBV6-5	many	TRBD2	CASSYSRLAGPGELFF	TGTGCCAGCAGTTACTCGAGACTAGCGGGACCCGGGGAGCTGTTTTTT
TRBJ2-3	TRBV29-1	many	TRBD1	CSVYEDRTQYF	TGCAGCGTTTATGAGGACAGGACGCAGTATTTT
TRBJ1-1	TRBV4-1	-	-	CASSQDGLENTEAFF	TGCGCCAGCAGCCAAGACGGGCTCGAGAACACTGAAGCTTTCTTT
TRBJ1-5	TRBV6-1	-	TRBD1	CASSAGTGTTQPQHF	TGTGCCAGCAGTGCCGGGACAGGGACCACTCAGCCCCAGCATTTT
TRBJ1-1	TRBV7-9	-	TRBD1	CASIPDRGRAEAFF	TGTGCCAGCATCCCCGACAGGGGGCGCGCTGAAGCTTTCTTT
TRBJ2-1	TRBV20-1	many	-	CSARGGGMGQQFF	TGCAGTGCTAGAGGGGGGGGCATGGGTCAGCAGTTCTTC
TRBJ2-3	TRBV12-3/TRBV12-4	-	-	CASSPRLTDTQYF	TGTGCCAGCAGTCCCCGACTGACAGATACGCAGTATTTT
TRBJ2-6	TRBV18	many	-	CASSPVSISGANVLTF	TGTGCCAGCTCACCGGTCTCGATCTCTGGGGCCAACGTCCTGACTTTC
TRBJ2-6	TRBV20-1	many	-	CSARSQAPGANVLTF	TGCAGTGCTAGATCGCAGGCACCTGGGGCCAACGTCCTGACTTTC
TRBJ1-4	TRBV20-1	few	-	CSARAGDNEKLFF	TGCAGTGCTAGAGCGGGGGATAATGAAAAACTGTTTTTT
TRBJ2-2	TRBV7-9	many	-	CASNAPNTGELFF	TGTGCCAGCAACGCGCCGAACACCGGGGAGCTGTTTTTT
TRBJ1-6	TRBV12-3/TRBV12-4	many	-	CASRIGDNSPLHF	TGTGCCAGCAGGATAGGAGATAATTCACCCCTCCACTTT
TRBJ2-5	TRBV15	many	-	CATSIRLIGETQYF	TGTGCCACCAGCATCCGATTGATCGGGGAGACCCAGTACTTC
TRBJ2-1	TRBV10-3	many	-	CAISPLGHNEQFF	TGTGCCATCTCCCCGTTGGGGCACAATGAGCAGTTCTTC
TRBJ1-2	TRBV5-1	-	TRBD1	CASSLGSGTGPGYGYTF	TGCGCCAGCAGCTTGGGGTCCGGGACAGGGCCAGGCTATGGCTACACCTTC
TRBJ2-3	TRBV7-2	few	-	CASSLASVLTDTQYF	TGTGCCAGCAGCCTCGCTAGCGTACTCACAGATACGCAGTATTTT
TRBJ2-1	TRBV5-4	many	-	CASSSFTSNFDEQFF	TGTGCCAGCAGTTCTTTCACTAGTAATTTCGATGAGCAGTTCTTC
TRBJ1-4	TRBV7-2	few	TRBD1	CASSSWDRGVTNEKLFF	TGTGCCAGCAGCTCCTGGGACAGGGGAGTAACTAATGAAAAACTGTTTTTT
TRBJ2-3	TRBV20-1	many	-	CSARDSRGGADTQYF	TGCAGTGCTAGAGATTCGAGGGGGGGTGCAGATACGCAGTATTTT
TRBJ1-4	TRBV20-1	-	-	CSATDPPRDEKLFF	TGCAGTGCTACCGACCCGCCCCGGGATGAAAAACTGTTTTTT
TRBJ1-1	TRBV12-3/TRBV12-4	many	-	CASSRNRAGTEAFF	TGTGCCAGCAGCCGAAACAGGGCAGGCACTGAAGCTTTCTTT
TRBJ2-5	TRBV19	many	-	CASSIGLNKETQYF	TGTGCCAGTAGTATAGGTCTTAACAAAGAGACCCAGTACTTC
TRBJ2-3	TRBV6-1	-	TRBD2	CASSKSGASTDTQYF	TGTGCCAGCAGCAAGAGCGGGGCTAGCACAGATACGCAGTATTTT
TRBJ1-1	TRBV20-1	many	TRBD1	CSALKDRGNTEAFF	TGCAGTGCACTAAAGGACAGGGGGAACACTGAAGCTTTCTTT
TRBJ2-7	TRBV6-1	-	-	CASTPDGLTYEQYF	TGTGCCAGCACCCCGGACGGACTCACCTACGAGCAGTACTTC
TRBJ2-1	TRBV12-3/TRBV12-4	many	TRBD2	CASSFHGGGKDNEQFF	TGTGCCAGCAGTTTCCACGGGGGGGGAAAGGACAATGAGCAGTTCTTC
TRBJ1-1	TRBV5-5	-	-	CASSLGSVSTEAFF	TGTGCCAGCAGCTTGGGTTCCGTTAGCACTGAAGCTTTCTTT
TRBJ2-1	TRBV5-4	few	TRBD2	CASSFLAGANNEQFF	TGTGCCAGCAGCTTTCTAGCGGGGGCCAACAATGAGCAGTTCTTC
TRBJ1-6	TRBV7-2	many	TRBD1	CASSIDRGNSPLHF	TGTGCCAGCAGCATCGACAGGGGGAATTCACCCCTCCACTTT
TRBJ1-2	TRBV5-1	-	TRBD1	CASSSGTGPPYYGYTF	TGCGCCAGCAGCTCCGGGACAGGACCACCTTACTATGGCTACACCTTC
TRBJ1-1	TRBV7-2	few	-	CASSPSTGMNTEAFF	TGTGCCAGCAGCCCCTCAACAGGTATGAACACTGAAGCTTTCTTT
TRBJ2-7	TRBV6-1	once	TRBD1	CASSSPTGGNEQYF	TGTGCCAGCAGCTCTCCGACAGGGGGCAACGAGCAGTACTTC
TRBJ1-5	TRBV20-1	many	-	CSASPRTTGGSNQPQHF	TGCAGTGCTAGCCCTCGAACGACAGGAGGAAGCAATCAGCCCCAGCATTTT
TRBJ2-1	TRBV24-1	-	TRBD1	CATSYPRTGGRNNEQFF	TGTGCCACCAGTTATCCCCGGACAGGGGGTAGAAACAATGAGCAGTTCTTC
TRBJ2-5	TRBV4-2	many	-	CASSHRTDEETQYF	TGTGCCAGCAGCCACCGGACTGACGAGGAGACCCAGTACTTC
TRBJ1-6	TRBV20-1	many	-	CSPTGYSSYNSPLHF	TGCAGTCCGACAGGCTACAGCTCCTATAATTCACCCCTCCACTTT
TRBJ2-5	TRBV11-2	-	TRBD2	CASSPQQTSGVRGETQYF	TGTGCCAGCAGCCCACAACAGACTAGCGGGGTTAGGGGAGAGACCCAGTACTTC
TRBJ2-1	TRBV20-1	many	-	CSVRDRNRNEQFF	TGCAGTGTGCGGGACAGAAATCGCAATGAGCAGTTCTTC